This T cell receptor (beta chain) is from a study of blood T cell repertoires in COVID-19. Study-level background: COVID-19 samples, acute and convalescent, were from the United States, Italy and Spain. T cells, B-cell-depleted T cells, or PBMCs provided the cDNA or gDNA that served as material.

Original methodology: Estimates of nucleated cell counts were drawn from the amplification of reference gene primers. Some clones are missing from TCRdb's copy, which holds only in-frame ones; the method was immunoSEQ multiplex PCR. V and J calls and clone size are those listed in that table; D and trimming were worked out from the DNA. The table lists 300,000 to 350,000 clones, approximately 87% of them singletons. V lost 6 bases, J lost 7 bases, and 9 bases stayed unmatched. The CDR3 extends over 14 amino acids. Germline V gene lookup returns CDR1 SNHLY and CDR2 FYNNEI. During active infection, Seattle patients enrolled and were then monitored through disease.

This receptor was identified in a woman in her thirties with COVID-19, enrolled during active disease. Sequenced: peripheral blood. The V and J genes are TRBV2 and TRBJ2-1, with TRBD2 matching over 7 bases. CDR3 loop: CASRWTSGGNEQFF. CDR3 bases: TGTGCCAGCAGGTGGACTAGTGGTGGGAATGAGCAGTTCTTC.